This T cell receptor (beta chain) was profiled in a study of blood T cell repertoires in COVID-19. Across the study: The United States, Italy and Spain provided the acute and convalescent COVID-19 samples. T cells, B-cell-depleted T cells, or PBMCs supplied cDNA or gDNA.

As originally analysed: The authors estimated nucleated cell counts from reference gene primer amplification. Sequencing was performed with immunoSEQ multiplex PCR; in TCRdb, only in-frame clones are kept and a portion is missing. V and J calls and clone size are copied from that table; D and trimming were computed from the DNA. This table holds roughly 250,000 clones, approximately 80% found once. V dropped 1 base and J dropped 7 bases, with 8 bases sitting between them. There are 13 residues in the CDR3. The germline V gene encodes CDR1 SEHNR and CDR2 FQNEAQ (reference sequence). The clonotype originates from a woman of 80 years or more with acute or convalescent COVID-19. The sequenced sample consisted of peripheral blood. This chain joins TRBV7-9 and TRBJ2-4; D remains unclear. The CDR3: CASSLGLENIQYF. The CDR3 region has the DNA TGTGCCAGCAGCTTAGGACTGGAGAACATTCAGTACTTC.